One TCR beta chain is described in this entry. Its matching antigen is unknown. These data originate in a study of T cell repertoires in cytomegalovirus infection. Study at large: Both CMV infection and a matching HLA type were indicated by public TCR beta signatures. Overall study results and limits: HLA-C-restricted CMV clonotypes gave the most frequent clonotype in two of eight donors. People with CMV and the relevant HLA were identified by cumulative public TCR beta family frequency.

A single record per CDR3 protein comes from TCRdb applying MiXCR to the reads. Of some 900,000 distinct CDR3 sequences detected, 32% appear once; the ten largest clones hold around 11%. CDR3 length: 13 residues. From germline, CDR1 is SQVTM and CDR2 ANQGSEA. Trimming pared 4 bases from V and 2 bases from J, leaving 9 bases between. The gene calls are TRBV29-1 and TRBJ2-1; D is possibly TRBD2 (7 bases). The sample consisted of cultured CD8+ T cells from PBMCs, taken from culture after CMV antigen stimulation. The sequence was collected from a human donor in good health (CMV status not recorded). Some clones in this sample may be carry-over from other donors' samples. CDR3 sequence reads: CSVGGGAYNEQFF. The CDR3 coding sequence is TGCAGCGTTGGAGGGGGGGCCTACAATGAGCAGTTCTTC.